This T cell receptor (beta chain) was profiled in a study of cytomegalovirus exposure and HLA in healthy donors. Study summary: The 100 to 150 validation repertoires matched the 666 first-cohort repertoires in platform, a later analysis reported. Study-wide findings and caveats: Cytomegalovirus association was assigned to more than 150 TCR beta chains.

The donors were in the approximately 120-subject validation cohort; that cohort was separate from the approximately 700-subject first cohort. As for this clone: Its specificity is unknown.

TCRdb's table, derived via immunoSEQ multiplex PCR, lists solely in-frame clones and lacks some. The sample contains 220,000 or so clones, approximately 88% of which appear only once. The TCR originated in a woman in her 30s in good health and CMV-seropositive. Sequencing was carried out using PBMCs.

The CDR3 loop reads CASTNSYEQYF. The CDR3 nucleotides are TGTGCCAGCACCAACTCCTACGAGCAGTACTTC. This sequence joins TRBV27 and TRBJ2-7; D remains ambiguous. Between the trimmed V and J ends, which lost 7 bases and 0 bases, there was a span of 4 bases. CDR1 and CDR2 (germline): MNHEY, SMNVEV (reference sequence). The CDR3 spans 11 residues.